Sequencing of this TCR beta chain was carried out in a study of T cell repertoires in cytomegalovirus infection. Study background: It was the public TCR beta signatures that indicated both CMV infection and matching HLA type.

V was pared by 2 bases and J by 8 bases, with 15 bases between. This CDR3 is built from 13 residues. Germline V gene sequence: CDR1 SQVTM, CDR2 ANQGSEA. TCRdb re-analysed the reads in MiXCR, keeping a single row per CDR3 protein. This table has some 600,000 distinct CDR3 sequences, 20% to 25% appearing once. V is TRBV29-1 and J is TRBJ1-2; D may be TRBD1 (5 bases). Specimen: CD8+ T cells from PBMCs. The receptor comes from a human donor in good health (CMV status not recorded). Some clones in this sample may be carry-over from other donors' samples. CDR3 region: CSVESPQGEGYTF. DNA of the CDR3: TGCAGCGTTGAATCCCCCCAGGGAGAAGGCTACACCTTC.